These 14 T cell receptor beta chains came from one sample sequenced in a study of blood T cell repertoires in COVID-19. Sequencing was performed with immunoSEQ multiplex PCR; in TCRdb, only in-frame clones are kept and a portion is missing. The table records 300,000 to 450,000 clones, 75% to 90% of them present only once. The sequencing sample was made of peripheral blood. These receptor sequences come from a woman under 30 with acute or convalescent COVID-19.

The V call is TRBV23-1, the J call TRBJ1-6; 8 bases align to TRBD1. TRBV23-1 is an ORF, and what it does is uncertain. J was trimmed by 6 bases and V by 3 bases; bases with no gene match: 13. The length of the CDR3 is 18 residues. CDR3 residues: CASSQGQAGFNCNSPLHF. The DNA of the CDR3 is TGCGCCAGCAGTCAGGGACAGGCCGGTTTTAACTGTAATTCACCCCTCCACTTT.

CDR3 sequence reads: CASTPTENTEAFF. CDR3 sequence (DNA): TGTGCCAGCACCCCGACAGAGAACACTGAAGCTTTCTTT. J is TRBJ1-1 and V is TRBV9, with D possibly TRBD1 on 5 matching bases. Trimming removed 6 bases at V and 1 base at J, with 10 bases between. Germline CDR1 SGDLS, CDR2 YYNGEE. The CDR3 contains 13 residues.

The chain couples TRBV5-4 to TRBJ1-1; possibly TRBD1 for D (6 bases). Per germline, CDR1 SGHNT and CDR2 YYREEE (reference sequence). The CDR3 is made up of 13 amino acids. V lost 10 bases and J 4 bases, leaving 17 bases between the germline ends. CDR3 loop: CAASGGPSTEAFF. DNA for the CDR3: TGTGCCGCCAGCGGGGGCCCGAGCACTGAAGCTTTCTTT.

This rearrangement joins TRBV9 to TRBJ2-7; TRBD2 might be the D (5 bases). Germline assignment: CDR1 SGDLS and CDR2 YYNGEE. V shed 3 bases and J shed 1 base, with 17 bases lying between them. There are 16 residues in the CDR3. The CDR3 spells CASSGTLAGGSYEQYF. CDR3 bases: TGTGCCAGCAGCGGTACTCTGGCGGGCGGGTCCTACGAGCAGTACTTC. The variable domain in full, completed from reference TRBV9 and TRBJ2-7, reads DSGVTQTPKHLITATGQRVTLRCSPRSGDLSVYWYQQSLDQGLQFLIQYYNGEERAKGNILERFSAQQFPDLHSELNLSSLELGDSALYFCASSGTLAGGSYEQYFGPGTRLTVT.

The chain couples TRBV5-1 to TRBJ2-7, with 8 positions matching TRBD1. The CDR3 contains 14 residues. The germline gives CDR1 SGHRS, CDR2 YFSETQ. V was clipped by 3 bases and J by 3 bases; unmatched bases: 5. CDR3 DNA sequence: TGCGCCAGCAGCTACACGGGACAGGACTACGAGCAGTACTTC. As protein: CASSYTGQDYEQYF.

Concerning this clone itself: The same CDR3 also results from other DNA sequences found in this sample. This chain uses TRBV2 with TRBJ1-5; D perhaps matches TRBD1 (6 bases). Trimming stripped 3 bases from V and 1 base from J, with 7 bases between. Germline V gene sequence: CDR1 SNHLY, CDR2 FYNNEI. The CDR3 sequence is 14 residues long. The CDR3 loop reads CASSDRGSNQPQHF. Here the CDR3 DNA reads TGTGCCAGCAGTGACAGGGGAAGCAATCAGCCCCAGCATTTT.

The rearrangement joins TRBV12-2 to TRBJ2-7; the table's D call of TRBD1 was not tested on the DNA. TRBV12-2 is classified as a pseudogene. The CDR3 has 16 residues. This CDR3 reads CASRSGTGGAGYEQYF. In nucleotides, the CDR3 is TGTGCAAGTCGGTCCGGGACAGGGGGCGCCGGGTACGAGCAGTACTTC.

The chain links TRBV14 to TRBJ1-3; D is unclear. This CDR3 spans 14 amino acids. V was trimmed by 3 bases and J by 2 bases, leaving 8 bases between them. CDR1 and CDR2 (germline): SGHDN, FVKESK. CDR3: CASSQSRAGNTIYF. The CDR3 DNA is TGTGCCAGCAGCCAGAGCCGCGCTGGAAACACCATATATTTT.

The rearrangement links TRBV7-9 to TRBJ2-1, with D maybe TRBD2 (6 bases). V gave up 5 bases and J gave up 4 bases, with 15 bases separating them. Per the germline V gene, CDR1 is SEHNR and CDR2 is FQNEAQ (reference sequence). The CDR3 is 15 amino acids. CDR3 sequence: CASSPRSGLYNEQFF. DNA of the CDR3: TGTGCCAGCAGCCCGAGGAGCGGGTTATACAATGAGCAGTTCTTC.

The chain links TRBV6-1 to TRBJ1-6, with TRBD1 identical over 7 bases. The V and J ends lost 2 bases and 0 bases, in that order; junction bases with no gene match: 4. Germline values: CDR1 MNHNS, CDR2 SASEGT. This CDR3 is built from 17 residues. CDR3 sequence: CASSENRGSSYNSPLHF. The CDR3, as DNA: TGTGCCAGCAGTGAAAACAGGGGTAGCTCCTATAATTCACCCCTCCACTTT.

The chain couples TRBV5-1 to TRBJ1-2; 9 nucleotides match TRBD1. The V and J ends lost 2 bases and 7 bases, in that order; junction bases with no gene match: 3. CDR3 length equals 13 residues. The germline CDR1 and CDR2 sequences are SGHRS and YFSETQ. The CDR3 DNA sequence: TGCGCCAGCAGCTTCGGACAGGGGTGTGGCTACACCTTC. Amino acids: CASSFGQGCGYTF.

In this sample, this clone turned up once. This chain links TRBV11-1 with TRBJ1-3; D gene uncertain. Germline CDR1 and CDR2: SGHAT and FQDESV (reference sequence). Between the trimmed V and J ends, which lost 5 bases and 4 bases, there was a span of 15 bases. The CDR3 totals 15 residues. In DNA form, the CDR3 reads TGTGCCAGCAGCCCCACCTCGGGTTCCGGAAACACCATATATTTT. Its translation is CASSPTSGSGNTIYF.

V usage is TRBV5-1 and J usage is TRBJ1-1, with a tentative D call TRBD1 (5 bases). The CDR3 loop spans 14 amino acids. Germline CDR1 reads SGHRS; CDR2 reads YFSETQ. V lost 3 bases and J lost 0, with 9 bases in between. CDR3 sequence: CASSSTVMNTEAFF. The CDR3 DNA follows: TGCGCCAGCAGCTCGACAGTGATGAACACTGAAGCTTTCTTT.

The rearrangement joins TRBV27 to TRBJ2-3; a weak D match, TRBD2 (5 bases). The germline V and J ends were trimmed by 6 bases and 5 bases, with 12 bases remaining between them. The CDR3 runs 13 residues. The germline V gene encodes CDR1 MNHEY and CDR2 SMNVEV (reference sequence). The CDR3 region has the DNA TGTGCCAGCAGCCGTTACGGGGAAGATACGCAGTATTTT. It encodes CASSRYGEDTQYF.